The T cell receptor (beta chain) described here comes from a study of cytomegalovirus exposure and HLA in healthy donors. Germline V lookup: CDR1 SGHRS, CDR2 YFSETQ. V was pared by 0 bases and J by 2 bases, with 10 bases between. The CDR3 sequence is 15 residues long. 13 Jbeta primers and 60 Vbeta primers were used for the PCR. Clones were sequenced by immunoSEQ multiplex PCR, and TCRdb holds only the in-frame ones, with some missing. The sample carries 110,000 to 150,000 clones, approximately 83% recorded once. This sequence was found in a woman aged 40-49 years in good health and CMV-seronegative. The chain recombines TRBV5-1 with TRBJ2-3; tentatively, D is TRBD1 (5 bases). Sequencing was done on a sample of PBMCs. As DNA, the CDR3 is TGCGCCAGCAGCTTGGAGGGGCCCACCACAGATACGCAGTATTTT. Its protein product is CASSLEGPTTDTQYF. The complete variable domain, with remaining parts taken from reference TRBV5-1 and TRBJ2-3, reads KAGVTQTPRYLIKTRGQQVTLSCSPISGHRSVSWYQQTPGQGLQFLFEYFSETQRNKGNFPGRFSGRQFSNSRSEMNVSTLELGDSALYLCASSLEGPTTDTQYFGPGTRLTVL.